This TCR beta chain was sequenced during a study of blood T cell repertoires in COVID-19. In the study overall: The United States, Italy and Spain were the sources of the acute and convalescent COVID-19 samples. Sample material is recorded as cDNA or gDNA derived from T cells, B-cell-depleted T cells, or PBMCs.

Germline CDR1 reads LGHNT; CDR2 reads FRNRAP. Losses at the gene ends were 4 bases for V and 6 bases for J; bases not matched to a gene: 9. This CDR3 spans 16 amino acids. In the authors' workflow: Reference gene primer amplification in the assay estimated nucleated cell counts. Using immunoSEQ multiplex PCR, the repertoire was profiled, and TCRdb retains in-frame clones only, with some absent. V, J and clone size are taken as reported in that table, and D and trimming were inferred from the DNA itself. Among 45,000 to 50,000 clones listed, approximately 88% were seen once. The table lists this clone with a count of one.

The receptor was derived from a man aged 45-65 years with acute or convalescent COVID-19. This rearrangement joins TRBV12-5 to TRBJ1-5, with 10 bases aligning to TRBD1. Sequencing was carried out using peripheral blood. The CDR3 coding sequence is TGTGCTAGTGGTTCGCCCTCCGGGACAGGGGCTCAGCCCCAGCATTTT. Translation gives CASGSPSGTGAQPQHF.